Sample share makes the clone carrying this T cell receptor (beta chain) medium-sized. The sample originates from a study of tumor-infiltrating lymphocytes in oesophageal squamous cell carcinoma. The CDR3 runs to 15 residues. V was clipped by 5 bases and J by 6 bases; unmatched bases: 5. Per germline, CDR1 SGHVS and CDR2 FQNEAQ. Using its own MiXCR run on the PCR reads, TCRdb lists one record per CDR3 protein. The sample includes 20,000 to 30,000 distinct CDR3 sequences, more than 35% of them seen just once. The TCR was taken from a male donor with esophageal squamous cell carcinoma. The sample taken for sequencing was esophageal tumor tissue. The chain couples TRBV7-8 to TRBJ1-4; 11 bases line up with TRBD1. The CDR3 reads CASSRRTGGDEKLFF. The CDR3, as DNA: TGTGCCAGCAGCCGACGGACAGGGGGCGATGAAAAACTGTTTTTT.